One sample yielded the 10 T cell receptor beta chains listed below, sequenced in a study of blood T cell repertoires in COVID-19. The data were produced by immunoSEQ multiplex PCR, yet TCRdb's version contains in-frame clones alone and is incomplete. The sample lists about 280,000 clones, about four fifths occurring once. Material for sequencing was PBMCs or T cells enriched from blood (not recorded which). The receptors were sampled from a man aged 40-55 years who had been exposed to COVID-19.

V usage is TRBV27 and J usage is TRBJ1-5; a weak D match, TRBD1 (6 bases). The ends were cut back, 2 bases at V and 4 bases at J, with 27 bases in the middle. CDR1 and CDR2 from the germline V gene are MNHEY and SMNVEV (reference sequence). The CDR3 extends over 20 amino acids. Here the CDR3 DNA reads TGTGCCAGCAGTTTACAGTCGAGAGGACCCGGCAGAAGGGGGAATCAGCCCCAGCATTTT. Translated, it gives CASSLQSRGPGRRGNQPQHF.

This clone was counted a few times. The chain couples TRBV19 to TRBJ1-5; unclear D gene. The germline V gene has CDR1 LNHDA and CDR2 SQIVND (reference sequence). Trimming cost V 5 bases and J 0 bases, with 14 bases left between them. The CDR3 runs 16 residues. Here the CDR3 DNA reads TGTGCCAGTAGTCGACGGACGGGGTATAGCAATCAGCCCCAGCATTTT. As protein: CASSRRTGYSNQPQHF.

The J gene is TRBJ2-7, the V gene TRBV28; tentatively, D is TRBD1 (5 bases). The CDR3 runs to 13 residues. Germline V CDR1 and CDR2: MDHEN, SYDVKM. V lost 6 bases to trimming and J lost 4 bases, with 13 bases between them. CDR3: CASRPSGFYEQYF. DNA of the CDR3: TGTGCCAGCAGGCCGTCAGGGTTTTACGAGCAGTACTTC.

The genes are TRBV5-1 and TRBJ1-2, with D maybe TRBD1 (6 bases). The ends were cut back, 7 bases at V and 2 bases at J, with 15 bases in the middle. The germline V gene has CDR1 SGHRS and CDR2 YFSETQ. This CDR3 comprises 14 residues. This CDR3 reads CASQPSQGNYGYTF. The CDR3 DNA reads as TGCGCCAGCCAACCCTCCCAGGGGAACTATGGCTACACCTTC. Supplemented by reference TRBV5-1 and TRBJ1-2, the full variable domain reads KAGVTQTPRYLIKTRGQQVTLSCSPISGHRSVSWYQQTPGQGLQFLFEYFSETQRNKGNFPGRFSGRQFSNSRSEMNVSTLELGDSALYLCASQPSQGNYGYTFGSGTRLTVV.

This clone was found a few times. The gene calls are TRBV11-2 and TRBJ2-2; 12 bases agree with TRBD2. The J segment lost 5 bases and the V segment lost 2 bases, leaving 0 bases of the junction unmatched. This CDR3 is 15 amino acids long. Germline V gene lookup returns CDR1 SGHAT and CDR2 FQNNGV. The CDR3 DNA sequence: TGTGCCAGCAGCTTACTAGCGGGGGGGACCGGGGAGCTGTTTTTT. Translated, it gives CASSLLAGGTGELFF.

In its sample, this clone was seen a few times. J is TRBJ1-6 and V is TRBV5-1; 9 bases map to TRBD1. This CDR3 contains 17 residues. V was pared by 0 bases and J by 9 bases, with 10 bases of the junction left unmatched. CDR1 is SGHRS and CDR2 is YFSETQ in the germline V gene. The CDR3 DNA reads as TGCGCCAGCAGCTTGGATTTAGCGGGACAGGGCTTTTCACCCCTCCACTTT. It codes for CASSLDLAGQGFSPLHF.

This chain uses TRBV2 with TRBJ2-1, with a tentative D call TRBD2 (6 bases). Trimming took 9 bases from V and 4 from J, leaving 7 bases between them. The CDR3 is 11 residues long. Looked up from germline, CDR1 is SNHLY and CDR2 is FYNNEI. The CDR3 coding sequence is TGTGCCAGTAGCGGTTACAATGAGCAGTTCTTC. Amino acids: CASSGYNEQFF.

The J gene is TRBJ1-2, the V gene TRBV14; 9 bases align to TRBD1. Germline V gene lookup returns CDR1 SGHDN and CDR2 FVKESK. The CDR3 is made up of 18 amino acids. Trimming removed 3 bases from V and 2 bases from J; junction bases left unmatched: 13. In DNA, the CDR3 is TGTGCCAGCAGCCATCTACCGGGACAGGGACCCAGAAACTATGGCTACACCTTC. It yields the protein CASSHLPGQGPRNYGYTF.

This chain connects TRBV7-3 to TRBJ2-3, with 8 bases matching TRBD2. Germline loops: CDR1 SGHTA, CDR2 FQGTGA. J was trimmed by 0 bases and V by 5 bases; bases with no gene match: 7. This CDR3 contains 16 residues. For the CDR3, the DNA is TGTGCCAGCAGCCTACACCCTAGCGGGAGCACAGATACGCAGTATTTT. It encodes CASSLHPSGSTDTQYF. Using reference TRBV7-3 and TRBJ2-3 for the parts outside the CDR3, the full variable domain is GAGVSQTPSNKVTEKGKYVELRCDPISGHTALYWYRQSLGQGPEFLIYFQGTGAADDSGLPNDRFFAVRPEGSVSTLKIQRTERGDSAVYLCASSLHPSGSTDTQYFGPGTRLTVL.

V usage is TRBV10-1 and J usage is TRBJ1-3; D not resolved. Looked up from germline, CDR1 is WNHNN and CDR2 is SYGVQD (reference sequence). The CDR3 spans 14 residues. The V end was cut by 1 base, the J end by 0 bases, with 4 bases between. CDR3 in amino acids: CASSEYYSGNTIYF. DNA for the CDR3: TGCGCCAGCAGTGAGTATTACTCTGGAAACACCATATATTTT.